The clone carrying this T cell receptor beta chain was observed many times. This sample is drawn from a study of blood T cell repertoires in COVID-19. Germline V lookup: CDR1 SGHDN, CDR2 FVKESK. The ends were cut back, 1 base at V and 7 bases at J, with 13 bases in the middle. CDR3 size: 15 residues. The protocol was immunoSEQ multiplex PCR, while the TCRdb copy is restricted to in-frame clones and leaves out a portion. The sample includes 250,000 or so clones, about 84% of them seen just once. The clonotype comes from a man older than 75 with acute or convalescent COVID-19. The chain has TRBV14 and TRBJ2-2; D is perhaps TRBD1 (5 bases). The sample was peripheral blood. CDR3 sequence reads: CASSQARAWGGELFF. CDR3 coding DNA: TGTGCCAGCAGCCAAGCCAGGGCGTGGGGCGGGGAGCTGTTTTTT.